This T cell receptor (beta chain) derives from a study of blood T cells in healthy people across ages. Alongside a J-beta primer mix, a sample-barcoded 5' primer served in a second PCR lasting about 7 to 11 cycles. From the 5' RACE reads, TCRdb called clonotypes with MiXCR, one entry per CDR3 protein. The repertoire consists of 1.6 million or so distinct CDR3 sequences, with 30% to 35% occurring once and the leading ten covering approximately 10%. Remarks on this clonotype: The antigen is not known.

Whole-study results and caveats: When set beside aged donors, long-lived donors presented more naive CD4+ cells and higher diversity.

The TCR sequence derives from a woman younger than 45 in good health. The sample was blood.

CDR3 nucleotides: TGTGCCAGCAGCATTAGCGGGAACAATGAGCAGTTCTTC. As protein: CASSISGNNEQFF. The chain employs TRBV9 and TRBJ2-1; 8 positions match TRBD2. The germline V gene has CDR1 SGDLS and CDR2 YYNGEE. The CDR3 has 13 residues. The V gene end was trimmed by 4 bases and the J gene end by 5 bases; junction bases not matched to a gene: 2.